These 26 T cell receptor beta chains originate from one sample sequenced in a study of cytotoxic CD8 clonotypes in ibrutinib-treated CLL (dated by TCRdb to 2020 to 2022). The library was generated by the immunoSEQ multiplex PCR assay. TCRdb stores this immuneACCESS table with in-frame sequences only. Part of the clones is absent; in the studies checked, under half of the shortfall reflects unresolved V genes, and no reason is known for the rest. The sample table shows approximately 100,000 clones, and roughly four fifths are seen once. 20% to 25% of the sample rests with the top ten. According to the study, the label for this sample's time point signals: 24 months on ibrutinib. The sample in question was PBMCs, obtained after 24 months of ibrutinib treatment. These TCRs come from a human donor with chronic lymphocytic leukemia.

This rearrangement joins TRBV7-2 to TRBJ2-3, with D maybe TRBD1 (6 bases). Germline lookup yields CDR1 SGHTA and CDR2 FQGNSA. Trimming pared 6 bases from V and 3 bases from J, leaving 10 bases between. The CDR3 contains 13 residues. DNA for the CDR3: TGTGCCAGCAGGTCTGGACAGACAGATACGCAGTATTTT. Protein: CASRSGQTDTQYF.

The V call is TRBV15, the J call TRBJ1-5, with D tentatively TRBD1 (6 bases). V was trimmed by 3 bases and J by 4 bases, leaving 13 bases between them. From germline, CDR1 is LNHNV and CDR2 YYDKDF (reference sequence). The CDR3 loop spans 15 amino acids. CDR3 nucleotides: TGTGCCACCAGCAGCGAACAGGGTAGGAATCAGCCCCAGCATTTT. This sequence encodes CATSSEQGRNQPQHF.

In this sample, this clone turned up a few times. This chain uses TRBV5-6 with TRBJ2-7; D call uncertain. Germline values: CDR1 SGHDT, CDR2 YYEEEE. The CDR3 has 14 amino acids. Trimming stripped 2 bases from V and 3 bases from J, with 12 bases between. The CDR3 DNA sequence: TGTGCCAGCAGCTTTGGCCATGGGTTCTACGAGCAGTACTTC. Translating gives CASSFGHGFYEQYF.

This clone is a singleton in its sample. The chain uses TRBV9 and TRBJ1-5; 9 bases map to TRBD1. Germline loops: CDR1 SGDLS, CDR2 YYNGEE. This CDR3 has 15 amino acids. The ends lost 0 bases at V and 9 bases at J; junction bases unmatched: 7. The CDR3 DNA reads TGTGCCAGCAGCGTAGGGCGACAGGGGGATGGGCCCCAGCATTTT. This codes for CASSVGRQGDGPQHF.

The chain uses TRBV15 and TRBJ2-7; D is possibly TRBD1 (6 bases). The CDR3 spans 16 residues. V lost 4 bases to trimming and J lost 0 bases, with 16 bases between them. The germline CDR1 and CDR2 sequences are LNHNV and YYDKDF (reference sequence). The CDR3 coding sequence is TGTGCCACCAGCATAGGCCGGGACATAAGCTCCTACGAGCAGTACTTC. Translated, it gives CATSIGRDISSYEQYF. The full variable domain, in which reference TRBV15 and TRBJ2-7 provide the parts outside the CDR3, is DAMVIQNPRYQVTQFGKPVTLSCSQTLNHNVMYWYQQKSSQAPKLLFHYYDKDFNNEADTPDNFQSRRPNTSFCFLDIRSPGLGDTAMYLCATSIGRDISSYEQYFGPGTRLTVT.

The chain has TRBV5-6 and TRBJ2-7, with TRBD2 matching 14 bases. The germline gives CDR1 SGHDT, CDR2 YYEEEE. V trimming: 1 base; J trimming: 0 bases; junction bases outside the gene matches: 6. This CDR3 is 18 amino acids long. The CDR3 DNA is TGTGCCAGCAGCTTGAGGACTAGCGGGAGGCCGGGCTCCTACGAGCAGTACTTC. The encoded protein is CASSLRTSGRPGSYEQYF.

This clone was picked up one time. The genes are TRBV28 and TRBJ1-2; possibly TRBD1 for D (6 bases). V lost 6 bases to trimming and J lost 4 bases, with 12 bases between them. This CDR3 contains 13 residues. CDR1 and CDR2 from the germline V gene are MDHEN and SYDVKM. CDR3 DNA sequence: TGTGCCAGCAGCTCGGGACACCGCTATGGCTACACCTTC. Translation: CASSSGHRYGYTF.

The genes are TRBV9 and TRBJ2-1, with D maybe TRBD2 (6 bases). The CDR3 has 16 residues. Trimming stripped 0 bases from V and 0 bases from J, with 10 bases between. The germline V gene has CDR1 SGDLS and CDR2 YYNGEE. The CDR3 DNA reads TGTGCCAGCAGCGTAGGGGGAGGTAGCTCCTACAATGAGCAGTTCTTC. Protein product: CASSVGGGSSYNEQFF.

The chain combines TRBV7-2 with TRBJ2-1, with 14 bases aligning to TRBD2. There are 15 residues in the CDR3. Trimming at V came to 5 bases and at J to 6 bases, leaving 3 bases not matched to a gene. Germline V gene data show CDR1 as SGHTA and CDR2 as FQGNSA. The CDR3 DNA reads TGTGCCAGCAGCCCGGGACTAGCGGGAGTCAATGAGCAGTTCTTC. Translated: CASSPGLAGVNEQFF.

J is TRBJ1-5 and V is TRBV28; D is unclear. Trimming pared 3 bases from V and 3 bases from J, leaving 9 bases between. The CDR3 sequence is 14 residues long. Per germline, CDR1 MDHEN and CDR2 SYDVKM. Here the CDR3 DNA reads TGTGCCAGCAGTTTGAGGCACCCCAATCAGCCCCAGCATTTT. Encoded protein: CASSLRHPNQPQHF.

This chain connects TRBV19 to TRBJ1-6; TRBD1 matches 10 bases. V was clipped by 7 bases and J by 6 bases; unmatched bases: 9. The CDR3 length is 16 residues. Germline CDR1 is LNHDA and CDR2 is SQIVND (reference sequence). CDR3 protein: CASTQTRTGGNSPLHF. As DNA, the CDR3 is TGTGCCAGTACTCAAACTCGGACAGGGGGTAATTCACCCCTCCACTTT.

The chain combines TRBV28 with TRBJ1-2; possible D gene TRBD1, 5 bases. CDR3 size: 13 residues. V was shortened by 3 bases and J by 4 bases, with 9 bases between the two germline ends. CDR1 is MDHEN and CDR2 is SYDVKM in the germline V gene. CDR3 amino acids: CASSLNQGYGYTF. Here the CDR3 DNA reads TGTGCCAGCAGTTTGAACCAGGGCTATGGCTACACCTTC.

V gene TRBV27 combines with J gene TRBJ1-1, with D perhaps TRBD1 (6 bases). The CDR3 consists of 15 residues. Trimming pared 5 bases from V and 2 bases from J, leaving 15 bases between. In germline, CDR1 is MNHEY, CDR2 SMNVEV (reference sequence). The CDR3 sequence: CASSPWGHLNTEAFF. The CDR3 region has the DNA TGTGCCAGCAGTCCTTGGGGACACCTAAACACTGAAGCTTTCTTT.

The chain has TRBV6-5 and TRBJ2-3; D gene unclear. The germline CDR1 and CDR2 sequences are MNHEY and SVGAGI. The CDR3 is made up of 12 amino acids. Trimming removed 6 bases from V and 4 bases from J, with 8 bases in between. CDR3 DNA sequence: TGTGCCAGCAGGGATGGGGCAGATACGCAGTATTTT. Its protein is CASRDGADTQYF.

The J gene is TRBJ2-7, the V gene TRBV19, with D maybe TRBD2 (6 bases). Germline-derived CDR1 and CDR2 are LNHDA and SQIVND (reference sequence). The V and J ends lost 4 bases and 4 bases respectively, with 11 bases between them. The CDR3 runs to 13 residues. CDR3 nucleotides: TGTGCCAGTAGTACCCTTGGGGGGTACGAGCAGTACTTC. Translated: CASSTLGGYEQYF.

DNA for the CDR3: TGTGCCACCATTTACCCGGGAGGCAATCAGCCCCAGCATTTT. Amino acids: CATIYPGGNQPQHF. The chain couples TRBV28 to TRBJ1-5; D not certain. The CDR3 is 14 residues long. Germline CDR1 and CDR2: MDHEN and SYDVKM. V dropped 10 bases and J dropped 2 bases, with 15 bases sitting between them.

The chain couples TRBV7-6 to TRBJ2-1, with 9 bases aligning to TRBD2. The CDR3 has 19 residues. The V gene's germline CDR1 is SGHVS and CDR2 FNYEAQ. J gave up 0 bases and V 1 base, and 10 bases lay outside the gene matches. The CDR3 sequence: CASSLGGGRALSSYNEQFF. Here the CDR3 DNA reads TGTGCCAGCAGCTTAGGAGGCGGGAGGGCCCTTAGCTCCTACAATGAGCAGTTCTTC.

The gene calls are TRBV9 and TRBJ2-5; D ambiguous. The V and J ends lost 7 bases and 0 bases respectively, with 4 bases between them. The V gene's germline CDR1 is SGDLS and CDR2 YYNGEE. The CDR3 has 11 residues. Here the CDR3 DNA reads TGTGCCAGCGGACACCAAGAGACCCAGTACTTC. Amino acids: CASGHQETQYF.

The chain joins TRBV9 to TRBJ2-6, with a weak D call TRBD2 (5 bases). Germline V CDR1 and CDR2: SGDLS, YYNGEE. This CDR3 is built from 17 residues. The V end was cut by 2 bases, the J end by 0 bases, with 12 bases between. The CDR3 here is CASSVGVAISGANVLTF. In nucleotides, the CDR3 is TGTGCCAGCAGCGTGGGAGTCGCCATCTCTGGGGCCAACGTCCTGACTTTC.

The rearrangement uses TRBV28 and TRBJ2-5, with 11 bases that match TRBD1. CDR1 is MDHEN and CDR2 is SYDVKM in the germline V gene. There are 15 residues in the CDR3. V gave up 6 bases and J gave up 5 bases; unmatched junction bases: 8. The CDR3 reads CASSSRTGGRETQYF. The CDR3 DNA sequence: TGTGCCAGCAGCTCTCGGACAGGGGGCCGCGAGACCCAGTACTTC. The full variable domain, with the rest looked up from reference TRBV28 and TRBJ2-5, is DVKVTQSSRYLVKRTGEKVFLECVQDMDHENMFWYRQDPGLGLRLIYFSYDVKMKEKGDIPEGYSVSREKKERFSLILESASTNQTSMYLCASSSRTGGRETQYFGPGTRLLVL.

This clone was seen just once. The chain joins TRBV11-1 to TRBJ2-6; 7 nucleotides agree with TRBD1. The V segment lost 6 bases and the J segment 0 bases; nucleotides outside the gene matches: 11. CDR3 length equals 18 residues. From germline, CDR1 is SGHAT and CDR2 FQDESV (reference sequence). Here the CDR3 DNA reads TGTGCCAGCAGTCAAACCGGGACAGCCAACTCTGGGGCCAACGTCCTGACTTTC. Translating it yields CASSQTGTANSGANVLTF.

The chain links TRBV9 to TRBJ2-3, with no clear D. There are 14 residues in the CDR3. The V gene's germline CDR1 is SGDLS and CDR2 YYNGEE. Trimming took 4 bases from V and 9 from J, leaving 18 bases between them. This chain's CDR3 is CASSPYPPVGTQYF. Here the CDR3 DNA reads TGTGCCAGCAGCCCCTACCCTCCGGTGGGGACGCAGTATTTT.

The rearrangement links TRBV7-2 to TRBJ2-7; 8 bases map to TRBD2. The CDR3 length is 14 residues. Unmatched junction bases numbered 7, after V lost 3 bases and J lost 6 bases. Germline loops: CDR1 SGHTA, CDR2 FQGNSA. The CDR3 reads CASSLTSEALEQYF. The DNA for the CDR3 is TGTGCCAGCAGCTTGACTAGCGAGGCTCTCGAGCAGTACTTC. Variable domain in full (rest from reference TRBV7-2 and TRBJ2-7): GAGVSQSPSNKVTEKGKDVELRCDPISGHTALYWYRQSLGQGLEFLIYFQGNSAPDKSGLPSDRFSAERTGGSVSTLTIQRTQQEDSAVYLCASSLTSEALEQYFGPGTRLTVT.

This chain joins TRBV7-2 and TRBJ1-2; TRBD1 aligns across 9 bases. After removal of 5 bases from V and 4 bases from J, the junction contained 8 bases not matched to a gene. The CDR3 covers 15 residues. Per the germline V gene, CDR1 is SGHTA and CDR2 is FQGNSA. This CDR3 reads CASSRSGQGSYGYTF. The DNA of the CDR3 is TGTGCCAGCAGCCGGTCAGGACAGGGGTCCTATGGCTACACCTTC.

For the CDR3, the DNA is TGTGCCACCTCCGAGGAGGGACTTGGCACAGATACGCAGTATTTT. Its protein is CATSEEGLGTDTQYF. The chain couples TRBV2 to TRBJ2-3; tentative D call: TRBD2 (6 bases). Trimming removed 10 bases at V and 1 base at J, with 18 bases between. CDR3 size: 15 residues. Germline V gene lookup returns CDR1 SNHLY and CDR2 FYNNEI.

This CDR3 reads CASSQQAQREQYF. The CDR3 nucleotides read TGTGCCAGCAGCCAACAGGCCCAACGGGAGCAGTACTTC. This chain uses TRBV7-3 with TRBJ2-7; a weak D match, TRBD1 (5 bases). The CDR3 length is 13 residues. The V end lost 5 bases, the J end lost 7 bases, and 15 bases lay between the germline ends. Per the germline V gene, CDR1 is SGHTA and CDR2 is FQGTGA.